This T cell receptor beta chain derives from a study of OX40 agonist ivuxolimab in advanced cancers. General study findings and limits: Clonal expansion from baseline to week 6 occurred in both CD4+ and CD8+ T cells. There were, on average, more expanded clones in CD8+ T cells than in CD4+.

The CDR3 length is 14 residues. Trimming pared 1 base from V and 3 bases from J, leaving 7 bases between. The germline V gene encodes CDR1 LGHNA and CDR2 YNFKEQ. TCRdb keeps only in-frame clones here, not all; method: immunoSEQ multiplex PCR. The sample records roughly 20,000 clones, roughly 70% being singletons. Of note for this clone: Its antigen is not known.

Patients were ruled out by autoimmune disease history or systemic immunosuppression. Peripheral blood came from all dose cohorts at three timepoints. Sequenced material: CD4+ or CD8+ T cells sorted from blood, taken in a trial of the OX40 agonist ivuxolimab. The TCR sequence derives from an adult with an advanced solid tumor such as melanoma, head and neck, liver or kidney cancer. The rearrangement joins TRBV4-2 to TRBJ2-1; D perhaps matches TRBD2 (5 bases). The chain's CDR3 is CASSQVRGYNEQFF. The CDR3 DNA reads TGTGCCAGCAGCCAAGTTCGGGGCTACAATGAGCAGTTCTTC.